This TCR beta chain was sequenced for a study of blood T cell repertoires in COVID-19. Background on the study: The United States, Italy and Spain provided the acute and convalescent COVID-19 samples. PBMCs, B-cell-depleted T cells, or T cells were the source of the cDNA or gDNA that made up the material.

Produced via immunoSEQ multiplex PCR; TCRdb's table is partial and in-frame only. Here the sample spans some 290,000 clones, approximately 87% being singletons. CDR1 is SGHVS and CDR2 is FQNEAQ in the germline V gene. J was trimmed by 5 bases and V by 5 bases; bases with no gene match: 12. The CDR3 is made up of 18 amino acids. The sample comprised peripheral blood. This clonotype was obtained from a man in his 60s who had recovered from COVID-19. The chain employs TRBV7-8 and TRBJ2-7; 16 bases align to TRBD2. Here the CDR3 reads CASSLTGTSGRAGDEQYF. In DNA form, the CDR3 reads TGTGCCAGCAGCCTAACCGGGACTAGCGGGAGGGCCGGAGACGAGCAGTACTTC.